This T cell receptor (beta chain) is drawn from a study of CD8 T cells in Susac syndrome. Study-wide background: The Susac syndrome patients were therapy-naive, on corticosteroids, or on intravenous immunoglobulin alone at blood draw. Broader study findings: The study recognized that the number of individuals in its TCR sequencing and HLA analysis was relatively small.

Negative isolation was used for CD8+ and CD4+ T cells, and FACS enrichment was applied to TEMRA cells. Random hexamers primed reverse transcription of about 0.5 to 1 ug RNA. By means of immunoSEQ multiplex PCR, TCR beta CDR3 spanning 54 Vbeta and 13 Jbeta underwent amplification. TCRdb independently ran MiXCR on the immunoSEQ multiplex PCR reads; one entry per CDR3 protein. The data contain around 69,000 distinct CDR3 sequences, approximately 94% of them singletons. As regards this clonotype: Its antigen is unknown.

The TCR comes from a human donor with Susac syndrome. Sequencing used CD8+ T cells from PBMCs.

In nucleotides, the CDR3 is TGTGCCACCAGTGGTGACAGGGAGTATGGCTACACCTTC. Translating it yields CATSGDREYGYTF. The chain couples TRBV24-1 to TRBJ1-2, with 7 bases aligning to TRBD1. CDR3 length: 13 amino acids. V trimming: 5 bases; J trimming: 5 bases; junction bases outside the gene matches: 4. Germline assignment: CDR1 KGHDR and CDR2 SFDVKD.